The entry below describes one TCR beta chain. The entry originates in a study of blood T cell repertoires in COVID-19. In the study overall: The study drew acute and convalescent COVID-19 samples from the United States, Italy and Spain. T cells, B-cell-depleted T cells, or PBMCs supplied cDNA or gDNA.

Per the study methods: From reference gene primer amplification, estimates of nucleated cell counts were derived. Repertoires were generated with immunoSEQ multiplex PCR, while TCRdb's copy carries only in-frame clones and drops some. The V and J calls and clone size were taken over from that table, and D and trimming were inferred from the DNA. This sample has some 220,000 clones; roughly 85% occur once, and the top ten carry 2.9%. Material for sequencing was peripheral blood. This receptor was identified in a man aged 45-65 years who had recovered from COVID-19.

The chain's CDR3 is CASSPTGTGKQTNEKLFF. CDR3 nucleotides: TGTGCCAGCTCACCAACCGGGACAGGGAAACAAACTAATGAAAAACTGTTTTTT. The J gene is TRBJ1-4, the V gene TRBV18; 9 positions agree with TRBD1. This CDR3 is built from 18 residues. CDR1 and CDR2 from the germline V gene are KGHSH and LQKENI. V trimming: 2 bases; J trimming: 1 base; junction bases outside the gene matches: 8.